This T cell receptor beta chain originates from a study of blood T cell repertoires in COVID-19. Study at large: Researchers got acute and convalescent COVID-19 samples from the United States, Italy and Spain. The analysed material was cDNA or gDNA that came from T cells, B-cell-depleted T cells, or PBMCs.

V dropped 5 bases and J dropped 9 bases, with 11 bases sitting between them. The CDR3 extends over 12 amino acids. Germline loops: CDR1 SGHDN, CDR2 FVKESK. In the authors' workflow: Researchers report that nucleated cell counts were estimated from reference gene primer amplification. Data came from immunoSEQ multiplex PCR; TCRdb stores just in-frame clones and leaves some out. V, J and clone size are those of that table, while D and trimming were read from the DNA. The sample shows over 100,000 clones, approximately 90% of them seen only once. The chain couples TRBV14 to TRBJ2-1, with D uncertain. This TCR was sampled from a man aged 45 to 65 with acute or convalescent COVID-19. Material for sequencing was peripheral blood. Here the CDR3 reads CASSAHISEQFF. The CDR3 nucleotides are TGTGCCAGCAGCGCCCATATCAGTGAGCAGTTCTTC.